This note documents a single T cell receptor beta chain sequence. These data come from a study of blood T cell repertoires in COVID-19. Profiled with immunoSEQ multiplex PCR; TCRdb holds only in-frame clones, not every one. The profile covers 230,000 or so clones, with about 90% appearing a single time and over 1.5% taken by the ten largest. Trimming took off 6 bases at V and 2 bases at J, with 11 bases between the two ends. Germline assignment: CDR1 MNHEY and CDR2 SVGAGI. This CDR3 has 14 amino acids. V usage is TRBV6-5 and J usage is TRBJ1-5; D is possibly TRBD1 (6 bases). The sequence was collected from a man aged 35-49 years with active or convalescent COVID-19. Sequenced sample: peripheral blood. In DNA, the CDR3 is TGTGCCAGCAGCGTAACAGGGCGCAATCAGCCCCAGCATTTT. It yields the protein CASSVTGRNQPQHF.